The rows below give T cell receptor beta chains drawn from one sample of a study of blood T cell repertoires in COVID-19. Sequencing was performed with immunoSEQ multiplex PCR; in TCRdb, only in-frame clones are kept and a portion is missing. This table has hundreds of thousands of clones, roughly 85% appearing once. The material sequenced was peripheral blood. These receptors were collected from a woman aged 25-40 years with active or convalescent COVID-19. Both conserved end residues are part of each CDR3. The D gene is left open where the match is weak. Size values are once, few and many counts, or a class for expanded clones, and some rows have none.

d_call: TRBD2; j_call: TRBJ2-3; clone_size: -; v_call: TRBV18; cdr3_aa: CASSPTSGADTQYF; cdr3_nt: TGTGCCAGCTCACCAACTAGCGGGGCAGATACGCAGTATTTT
d_call: TRBD1; j_call: TRBJ1-2; clone_size: -; v_call: TRBV18; cdr3_aa: CASSQGQGPYTF; cdr3_nt: TGTGCCAGCTCACAGGGACAGGGTCCCTACACCTTC
d_call: -; j_call: TRBJ1-4; clone_size: -; v_call: TRBV2; cdr3_aa: CASSDGGEFISTNEKLFF; cdr3_nt: TGTGCCAGCAGTGATGGGGGGGAGTTCATCTCAACTAATGAAAAACTGTTTTTT
d_call: TRBD2; j_call: TRBJ2-1; clone_size: -; v_call: TRBV5-4; cdr3_aa: CASSFGGGNEQFF; cdr3_nt: TGTGCCAGCAGCTTTGGCGGGGGGAATGAGCAGTTCTTC
d_call: TRBD1; j_call: TRBJ1-2; clone_size: -; v_call: TRBV5-1; cdr3_aa: CASSPELWTGTYGYTF; cdr3_nt: TGCGCCAGCAGCCCGGAACTATGGACAGGAACCTATGGCTACACCTTC
d_call: TRBD1; j_call: TRBJ1-3; clone_size: -; v_call: TRBV19; cdr3_aa: CARPGQPFSGNTIYF; cdr3_nt: TGTGCCAGACCGGGACAGCCTTTCTCTGGAAACACCATATATTTT
d_call: -; j_call: TRBJ2-7; clone_size: -; v_call: TRBV27; cdr3_aa: CASSFRVGAYEQYF; cdr3_nt: TGTGCCAGCAGTTTCCGCGTGGGAGCCTACGAGCAGTACTTC
d_call: -; j_call: TRBJ1-5; clone_size: -; v_call: TRBV6-4; cdr3_aa: CAQRDGHYSNQPQHF; cdr3_nt: TGTGCCCAGCGGGATGGACATTATAGCAATCAGCCCCAGCATTTT
d_call: -; j_call: TRBJ2-7; clone_size: -; v_call: TRBV7-9; cdr3_aa: CASSLVGGIGQTLYEQYF; cdr3_nt: TGTGCCAGCAGCTTAGTAGGAGGGATAGGACAAACACTTTACGAGCAGTACTTC
d_call: -; j_call: TRBJ1-1; clone_size: -; v_call: TRBV5-6; cdr3_aa: CASSYDRRGGLSEQAFF; cdr3_nt: TGTGCCAGCAGCTACGACAGGCGAGGCGGACTCTCGGAGCAAGCTTTCTTT
d_call: -; j_call: TRBJ1-2; clone_size: -; v_call: TRBV6-1; cdr3_aa: CASSEGTTYGYTF; cdr3_nt: TGTGCCAGCAGTGAAGGGACAACTTATGGCTACACCTTC
d_call: TRBD2; j_call: TRBJ2-7; clone_size: -; v_call: TRBV18; cdr3_aa: CASSPWTSLTYEQYF; cdr3_nt: TGTGCCAGCTCACCCTGGACTAGTCTGACCTACGAGCAGTACTTC
d_call: TRBD1; j_call: TRBJ1-5; clone_size: -; v_call: TRBV5-8; cdr3_aa: CASSLTGGQPQHF; cdr3_nt: TGTGCCAGCAGCTTAACAGGGGGCCAGCCCCAGCATTTT
d_call: TRBD2; j_call: TRBJ2-3; clone_size: -; v_call: TRBV15; cdr3_aa: CATSKQGTSGGADTQYF; cdr3_nt: TGTGCCACCAGCAAACAGGGGACTAGCGGGGGCGCGGATACGCAGTATTTT
d_call: -; j_call: TRBJ1-1; clone_size: -; v_call: TRBV5-1; cdr3_aa: CASRDSIEAFF; cdr3_nt: TGCGCCAGCAGGGACAGCATCGAAGCTTTCTTT
d_call: TRBD2; j_call: TRBJ2-7; clone_size: once; v_call: TRBV10-2; cdr3_aa: CASSVTSGSYEQYF; cdr3_nt: TGCGCCAGCAGTGTAACTAGCGGCTCCTACGAGCAGTACTTC
d_call: -; j_call: TRBJ1-1; clone_size: -; v_call: TRBV6-5; cdr3_aa: CASESLNTEAFF; cdr3_nt: TGTGCCAGCGAGAGTTTGAACACTGAAGCTTTCTTT
d_call: -; j_call: TRBJ1-1; clone_size: -; v_call: TRBV18; cdr3_aa: CASSPITGTGGGTEAFF; cdr3_nt: TGTGCCAGCTCACCAATCACAGGGACGGGGGGTGGCACTGAAGCTTTCTTT
d_call: TRBD1; j_call: TRBJ1-2; clone_size: few; v_call: TRBV14; cdr3_aa: CASSRTDRASYTF; cdr3_nt: TGTGCCAGCAGCAGAACCGACAGGGCTAGCTACACCTTC
d_call: TRBD2; j_call: TRBJ2-3; clone_size: -; v_call: TRBV9; cdr3_aa: CASSARAGASTDTQYF; cdr3_nt: TGTGCCAGCAGCGCCAGAGCGGGAGCTAGCACAGATACGCAGTATTTT
d_call: TRBD2; j_call: TRBJ2-6; clone_size: -; v_call: TRBV5-5; cdr3_aa: CASSLVVAGAGANVLTF; cdr3_nt: TGTGCCAGCAGCTTGGTAGTAGCGGGAGCTGGGGCCAACGTCCTGACTTTC
d_call: TRBD1; j_call: TRBJ1-2; clone_size: -; v_call: TRBV27; cdr3_aa: CASSSFRDRDFYGYTF; cdr3_nt: TGTGCCAGCAGTTCATTCCGGGACAGGGATTTCTATGGCTACACCTTC